The T cell receptor beta chain described here comes from a study of OX40 agonist ivuxolimab in advanced cancers. Germline V gene data show CDR1 as SGHVS and CDR2 as FNYEAQ. The CDR3 is 14 residues long. Trimming removed 1 base at V and 5 bases at J, with 9 bases between. This clone has only one observation. Clones were sequenced by immunoSEQ multiplex PCR, and TCRdb holds only the in-frame ones, with some missing. The sample shows some 80,000 clones, about 93% of them seen only once. The V and J genes are TRBV7-6 and TRBJ2-1; D is perhaps TRBD2 (6 bases). This TCR was recovered from an adult with an advanced solid tumor such as melanoma, head and neck, liver or kidney cancer. The specimen comprised CD4+ or CD8+ T cells sorted from blood, sampled in a trial of the OX40 agonist ivuxolimab. The CDR3 coding sequence is TGTGCCAGCAGCTTAGGTCCGGGGGACAATGAGCAGTTCTTC. Encoded protein: CASSLGPGDNEQFF.